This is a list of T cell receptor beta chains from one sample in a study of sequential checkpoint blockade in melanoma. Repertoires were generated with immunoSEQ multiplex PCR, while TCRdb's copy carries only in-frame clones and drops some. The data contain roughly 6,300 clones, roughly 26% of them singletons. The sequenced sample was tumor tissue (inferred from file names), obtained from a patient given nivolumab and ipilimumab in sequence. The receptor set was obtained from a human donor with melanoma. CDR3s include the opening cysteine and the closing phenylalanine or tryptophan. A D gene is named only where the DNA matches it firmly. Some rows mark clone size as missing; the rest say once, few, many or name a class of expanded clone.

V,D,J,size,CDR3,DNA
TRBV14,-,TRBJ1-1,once,CASSQDGGRNTEAFF,TGTGCCAGCAGCCAAGATGGGGGCAGGAACACTGAAGCTTTCTTT
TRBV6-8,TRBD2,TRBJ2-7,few,CASSYSGRADYEQYF,TGTGCCAGCAGTTATAGCGGGAGGGCCGACTACGAGCAGTACTTC
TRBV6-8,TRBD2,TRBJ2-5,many,CASTLLGLALSETQYF,TGTGCCAGCACCTTACTAGGACTAGCGTTGTCGGAGACCCAGTACTTC
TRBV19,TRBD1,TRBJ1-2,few,CASSTAQGARGYTF,TGTGCCAGTAGTACTGCCCAGGGGGCGCGTGGCTACACCTTC
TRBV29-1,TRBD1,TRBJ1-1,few,CSVTVGGRHTEAFF,TGCAGCGTCACCGTAGGGGGCAGACACACTGAAGCTTTCTTT
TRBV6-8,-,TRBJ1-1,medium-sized,CASSPAPNTEAFF,TGTGCCAGCAGCCCCGCCCCGAACACTGAAGCTTTCTTT
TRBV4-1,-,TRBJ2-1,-,CTSRRGVYNEQFF,TGCACCAGCAGAAGGGGGGTGTACAATGAGCAGTTCTTC
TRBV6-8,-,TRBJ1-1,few,CASHPGNTEAFF,TGTGCCAGCCACCCGGGGAACACTGAAGCTTTCTTT
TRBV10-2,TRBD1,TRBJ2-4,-,CASSESGTGKNIQYF,TGCGCCAGCAGTGAATCCGGGACAGGGAAAAACATTCAGTACTTC
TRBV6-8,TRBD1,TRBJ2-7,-,CASSWGQGTHEQYF,TGTGCCAGCAGTTGGGGACAGGGGACACACGAGCAGTACTTC
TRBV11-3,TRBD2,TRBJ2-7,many,CASSRGLAAYEQYF,TGTGCCAGCAGCCGAGGACTAGCCGCTTACGAGCAGTACTTC
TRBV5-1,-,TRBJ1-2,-,CASSASAPNYGYTF,TGCGCCAGCAGCGCCAGTGCTCCTAACTATGGCTACACCTTC
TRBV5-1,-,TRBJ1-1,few,CASSYRGGAFPGNTEAFF,TGCGCCAGCAGCTACAGAGGGGGGGCCTTCCCAGGAAACACTGAAGCTTTCTTT
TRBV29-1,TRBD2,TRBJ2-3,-,CSVGPSGDTDTQYF,TGCAGCGTTGGTCCTAGCGGAGACACAGATACGCAGTATTTT
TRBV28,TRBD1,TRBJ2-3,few,CASSLSAGGEDTQYF,TGTGCCAGCAGTTTATCGGCAGGGGGCGAAGATACGCAGTATTTT
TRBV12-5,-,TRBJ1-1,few,CASVGGDTEAFF,TGTGCTAGTGTGGGCGGGGACACTGAAGCTTTCTTT
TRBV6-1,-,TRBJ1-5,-,CASSEAGQYRNQPQHF,TGTGCCAGCAGTGAAGCAGGACAGTACCGTAATCAGCCCCAGCATTTT
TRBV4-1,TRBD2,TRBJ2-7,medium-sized,CASSQEGPSGSYEQYF,TGCGCCAGCAGCCAAGAAGGGCCTAGCGGGAGTTACGAGCAGTACTTC
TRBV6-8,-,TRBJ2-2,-,CASSYGLTGELFF,TGTGCCAGCAGTTACGGACTCACCGGGGAGCTGTTTTTT
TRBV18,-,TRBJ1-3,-,CASSPSNRARNTIYF,TGTGCCAGCTCACCGTCCAACAGGGCTAGAAACACCATATATTTT
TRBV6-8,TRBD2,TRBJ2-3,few,CAISGGTSALLARDTQYF,TGTGCCATCAGTGGCGGGACTAGCGCCCTCCTTGCTAGAGATACGCAGTATTTT
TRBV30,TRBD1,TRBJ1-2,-,CAGPGQGYGYTF,TGTGCCGGCCCGGGACAGGGCTATGGCTACACCTTC
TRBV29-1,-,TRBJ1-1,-,CSGSITNTEAFF,TGCAGCGGGTCGATTACGAACACTGAAGCTTTCTTT
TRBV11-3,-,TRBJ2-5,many,CASEPGGTEGETQYF,TGTGCCAGCGAGCCCGGGGGGACAGAAGGGGAGACCCAGTACTTC
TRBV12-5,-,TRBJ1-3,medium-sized,CASGPPFAMSSGNTIYF,TGTGCTAGTGGTCCCCCTTTTGCCATGAGCTCTGGAAACACCATATATTTT
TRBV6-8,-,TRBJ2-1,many,CASKAWGRGEQFF,TGTGCCAGCAAAGCCTGGGGAAGGGGTGAGCAGTTCTTC
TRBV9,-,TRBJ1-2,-,CASSSTGYGYTF,TGTGCCAGCAGCTCGACAGGCTATGGCTACACCTTC
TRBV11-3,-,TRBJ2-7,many,CASSQVGGFGYEQYF,TGTGCCAGCAGCCAAGTAGGGGGTTTTGGCTACGAGCAGTACTTC
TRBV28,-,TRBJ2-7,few,CASSILAVASYEQYF,TGTGCCAGCAGTATTTTAGCGGTAGCCTCCTACGAGCAGTACTTC
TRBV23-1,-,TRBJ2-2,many,CASSRLVSGELFF,TGCGCCAGCAGCCGATTGGTGAGCGGGGAGCTGTTTTTT
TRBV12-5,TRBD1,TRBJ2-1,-,CASGPGQGSMNEQFF,TGTGCTAGTGGTCCCGGACAGGGGAGCATGAATGAGCAGTTCTTC
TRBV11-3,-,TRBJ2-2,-,CASSLSALANTGELFF,TGTGCCAGCAGCTTGTCCGCTCTGGCGAACACCGGGGAGCTGTTTTTT
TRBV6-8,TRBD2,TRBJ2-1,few,CASRGLAGGRYNEQFF,TGTGCCAGCAGGGGACTAGCGGGAGGGCGCTACAATGAGCAGTTCTTC
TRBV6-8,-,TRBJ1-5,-,CASSYVSNQPQHF,TGTGCCAGCAGTTACGTTAGCAATCAGCCCCAGCATTTT
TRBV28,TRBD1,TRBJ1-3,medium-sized,CASRSQGTGNTIYF,TGTGCCAGCAGGTCACAGGGGACTGGAAACACCATATATTTT
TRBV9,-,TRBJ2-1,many,CASSVVSGGYNEQFF,TGTGCCAGCAGCGTAGTTAGCGGAGGCTACAATGAGCAGTTCTTC
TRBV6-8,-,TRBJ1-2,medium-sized,CASSLGPPYGYGYTF,TGTGCCAGCAGCTTGGGACCGCCTTACGGATATGGCTACACCTTC
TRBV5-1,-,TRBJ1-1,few,CASKDNLGRGSTEAFF,TGCGCCAGCAAAGACAATTTAGGAAGAGGTAGCACTGAAGCTTTCTTT
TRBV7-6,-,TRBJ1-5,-,CASSLGTLGGQPQHF,TGTGCCAGCAGCTTAGGGACACTGGGCGGTCAGCCCCAGCATTTT
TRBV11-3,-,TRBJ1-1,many,CASSSRGRDTEAFF,TGTGCCAGCAGCTCCCGGGGGAGGGACACTGAAGCTTTCTTT